The sequence of this TCR beta chain was determined in a study of blood T cell repertoires in COVID-19. The overall study: COVID-19 samples from acute and convalescent phases originated in the United States, Italy and Spain.

Here immunoSEQ multiplex PCR was the method, and the copy in TCRdb shows in-frame clones only, minus some. The repertoire consists of roughly 280,000 clones, with over 80% occurring once and the leading ten covering approximately 4%. Clinical histories supplied by participants themselves formed the basis of cohort assignment. V shed 8 bases and J 8 bases; nucleotides not matched to a gene: 6. The CDR3 consists of 12 residues. The germline V gene has CDR1 MDHEN and CDR2 SYDVKM. The TCR originated in a woman aged 25-40 years with acute COVID-19. The source material was PBMCs or T cells enriched from blood (not recorded which). The V call is TRBV28, the J call TRBJ1-1; 9 positions match TRBD1. CDR3 region: CASGTGGAEAFF. CDR3 DNA: TGTGCCAGCGGCACAGGGGGCGCCGAAGCTTTCTTT.